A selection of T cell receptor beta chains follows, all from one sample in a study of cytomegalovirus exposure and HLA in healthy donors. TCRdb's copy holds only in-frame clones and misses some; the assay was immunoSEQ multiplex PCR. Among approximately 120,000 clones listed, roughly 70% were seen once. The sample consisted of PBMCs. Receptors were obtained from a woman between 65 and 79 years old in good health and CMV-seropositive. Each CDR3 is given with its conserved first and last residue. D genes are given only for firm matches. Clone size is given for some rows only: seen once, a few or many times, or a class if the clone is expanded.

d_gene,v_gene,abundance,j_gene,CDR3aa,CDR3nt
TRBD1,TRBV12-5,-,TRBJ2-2,CASGPGQGGPGELFF,TGTGCTAGTGGCCCGGGACAGGGAGGTCCCGGGGAGCTGTTTTTT
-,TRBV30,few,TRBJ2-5,CAWSVQGPRIYF,TGTGCCTGGAGTGTACAGGGACCGCGGATCTACTTC
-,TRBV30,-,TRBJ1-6,CAWRQGTRIYNSPLHF,TGTGCCTGGAGGCAGGGCACGCGGATTTATAATTCACCCCTCCACTTT
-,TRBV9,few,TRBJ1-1,CASSVVAGPNTEAFF,TGTGCCAGCAGCGTAGTCGCGGGGCCGAACACTGAAGCTTTCTTT
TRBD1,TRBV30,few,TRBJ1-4,CAWLQPGQEKLFF,TGTGCCTGGCTCCAACCGGGACAGGAAAAACTGTTTTTT
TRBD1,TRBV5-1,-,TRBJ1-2,CASRQQGTFYGYTF,TGCGCCAGCAGACAACAGGGGACCTTCTATGGCTACACCTTC
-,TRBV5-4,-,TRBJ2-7,CASSPLWSSSYEQYF,TGTGCCAGCAGCCCCCTGTGGTCCAGCTCCTACGAGCAGTACTTC
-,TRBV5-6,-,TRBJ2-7,CASSLDPGGLNEQYF,TGTGCCAGCAGCTTGGACCCGGGGGGCCTAAACGAGCAGTACTTC
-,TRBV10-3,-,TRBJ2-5,CAISGLVGETQYF,TGTGCCATCAGTGGACTAGTGGGAGAGACCCAGTACTTC
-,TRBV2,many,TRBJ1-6,CASRFLTDSPLHF,TGTGCCAGCAGATTTCTGACAGATTCACCCCTCCACTTT
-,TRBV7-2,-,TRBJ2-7,CASSLIVSAYEQYF,TGTGCCAGCAGCTTAATCGTCTCGGCCTACGAGCAGTACTTC
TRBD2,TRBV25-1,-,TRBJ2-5,CASSEEASGTRARTQYF,TGTGCCAGCAGTGAAGAGGCTAGCGGGACTCGTGCGCGGACCCAGTACTTC
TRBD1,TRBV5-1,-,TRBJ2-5,CASSAQGAGETQYF,TGCGCCAGCAGCGCACAGGGGGCGGGGGAGACCCAGTACTTC
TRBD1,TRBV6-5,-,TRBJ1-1,CASSLRQGKNTEAFF,TGTGCCAGCAGTCTCCGACAGGGTAAGAACACTGAAGCTTTCTTT
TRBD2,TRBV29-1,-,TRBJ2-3,CSVEATSGVTDTQYF,TGCAGCGTTGAGGCCACTAGCGGGGTCACAGATACGCAGTATTTT
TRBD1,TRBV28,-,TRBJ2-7,CASSPRGEQYF,TGTGCCAGCAGCCCCAGGGGGGAGCAGTACTTC
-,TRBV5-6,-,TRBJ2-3,CASTSESSTDTQYF,TGTGCCAGCACCTCCGAGTCTAGCACAGATACGCAGTATTTT
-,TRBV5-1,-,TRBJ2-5,CASSLASQETQYF,TGCGCCAGCAGCTTGGCGTCCCAAGAGACCCAGTACTTC
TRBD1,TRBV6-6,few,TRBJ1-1,CASRPRDRNTEAFF,TGTGCCAGCAGGCCAAGGGACAGGAACACTGAAGCTTTCTTT
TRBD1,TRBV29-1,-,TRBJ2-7,CSVHTGTEYEQYF,TGCAGCGTCCATACCGGGACAGAATACGAGCAGTACTTC
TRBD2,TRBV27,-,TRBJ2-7,CASSFRLAGGDNEQYF,TGTGCCAGCAGTTTTAGGCTAGCGGGGGGAGATAACGAGCAGTACTTC
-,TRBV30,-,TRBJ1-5,CAWSPPVYSNQPQHF,TGTGCCTGGAGTCCCCCCGTTTATAGCAATCAGCCCCAGCATTTT
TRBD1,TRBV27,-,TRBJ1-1,CASSRGDRVTEAFF,TGTGCCAGCAGCCGCGGGGACAGGGTGACTGAAGCTTTCTTT
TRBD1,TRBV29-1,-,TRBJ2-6,CSVRSGGTGANVLTF,TGCAGCGTGAGGTCAGGGGGCACTGGGGCCAACGTCCTGACTTTC
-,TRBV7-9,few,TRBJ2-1,CASSFGRTGGDEQFF,TGTGCCAGCAGCTTTGGGCGAACAGGAGGGGATGAGCAGTTCTTC
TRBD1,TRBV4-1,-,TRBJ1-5,CASSPGGRSNQPQHF,TGCGCCAGCAGTCCAGGGGGCAGGAGCAATCAGCCCCAGCATTTT
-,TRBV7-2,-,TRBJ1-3,CASSLGVRGGGNTIYF,TGTGCCAGCAGCCTAGGGGTGCGGGGTGGCGGAAACACCATATATTTT
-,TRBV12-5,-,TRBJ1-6,CASGLVHRENSPLHF,TGTGCTAGTGGTTTGGTACACAGGGAAAATTCACCCCTCCACTTT
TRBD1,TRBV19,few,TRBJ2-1,CASSMTGGSFEQFF,TGTGCCAGTAGTATGACAGGGGGCTCGTTTGAGCAGTTCTTC
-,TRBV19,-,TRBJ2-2,CASSQAGELFF,TGTGCCAGTAGTCAGGCCGGGGAGCTGTTTTTT
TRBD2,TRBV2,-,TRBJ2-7,CASSEVRGAYEQYF,TGTGCCAGCAGTGAAGTGCGGGGGGCCTACGAGCAGTACTTC
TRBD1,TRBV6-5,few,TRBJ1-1,CASRTGQRSTEAFF,TGTGCCAGCAGGACAGGGCAGCGGTCCACTGAAGCTTTCTTT
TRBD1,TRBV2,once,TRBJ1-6,CASVGQINSPLHF,TGTGCCAGCGTGGGACAGATTAATTCACCCCTCCACTTT